This is a list of T cell receptor beta chains from one sample in a study of sequential checkpoint blockade in melanoma. TCRdb keeps only in-frame clones here, not all; method: immunoSEQ multiplex PCR. The sample holds about 19,000 clones, more than 70% seen once. Sequenced here: CD8+ T cells sorted from blood (inferred from file names), sampled from a patient given nivolumab and ipilimumab in sequence. The receptors originated from a human donor with melanoma. The CDR3 runs from the conserved cysteine through the conserved F or W. The order of the fields is J gene, clone size, V gene, D gene, CDR3 protein, CDR3 DNA. A D gene is named only where the DNA matches it firmly. Part of the rows lack a size; the others show once, few, many or a class for expanded clones.

J gene: TRBJ1-5
clone size: .
V gene: TRBV5-6
D gene: .
CDR3 protein: CASSLAGGKSQPQHF
CDR3 DNA: TGTGCCAGCAGCTTGGCCGGGGGGAAAAGTCAGCCCCAGCATTTT

J gene: TRBJ2-3
clone size: .
V gene: TRBV19
D gene: .
CDR3 protein: CASSVDIESTDTQYF
CDR3 DNA: TGTGCCAGTAGTGTGGACATCGAAAGCACAGATACGCAGTATTTT

J gene: TRBJ1-1
clone size: .
V gene: TRBV19
D gene: .
CDR3 protein: CASGGSLNTEAFF
CDR3 DNA: TGTGCCAGTGGAGGCAGCCTGAACACTGAAGCTTTCTTT

J gene: TRBJ1-6
clone size: once
V gene: TRBV4-2
D gene: .
CDR3 protein: CASSVNRDNNNSPLHF
CDR3 DNA: TGTGCCAGCAGCGTCAACCGGGACAACAATAATTCACCCCTCCACTTT

J gene: TRBJ1-2
clone size: .
V gene: TRBV5-6
D gene: .
CDR3 protein: CASSSGAYYGYTF
CDR3 DNA: TGTGCCAGCAGCTCGGGAGCTTACTATGGCTACACCTTC

J gene: TRBJ1-5
clone size: .
V gene: TRBV27
D gene: TRBD1
CDR3 protein: CASRKTGGSQPQHF
CDR3 DNA: TGTGCCAGCAGGAAGACAGGGGGCAGTCAGCCCCAGCATTTT

J gene: TRBJ1-2
clone size: .
V gene: TRBV19
D gene: .
CDR3 protein: CASSIDRMINYGYTF
CDR3 DNA: TGTGCCAGTAGCATAGACAGGATGATCAACTATGGCTACACCTTC

J gene: TRBJ2-1
clone size: .
V gene: TRBV5-4
D gene: TRBD2
CDR3 protein: CASSPTSGGPYNEQFF
CDR3 DNA: TGTGCCAGCAGCCCAACCTCGGGGGGACCTTACAATGAGCAGTTCTTC

J gene: TRBJ1-2
clone size: .
V gene: TRBV5-5
D gene: TRBD1
CDR3 protein: CASSVQGANYGYTF
CDR3 DNA: TGTGCCAGCAGCGTACAGGGGGCCAACTATGGCTACACCTTC

J gene: TRBJ2-7
clone size: .
V gene: TRBV28
D gene: .
CDR3 protein: CASSLLRGNYEQYF
CDR3 DNA: TGTGCCAGCAGTTTATTACGGGGGAACTACGAGCAGTACTTC

J gene: TRBJ1-1
clone size: .
V gene: TRBV6-6
D gene: .
CDR3 protein: CASSHHRDADEAFF
CDR3 DNA: TGTGCCAGCAGCCACCACAGGGATGCGGATGAAGCTTTCTTT

J gene: TRBJ2-1
clone size: .
V gene: TRBV30
D gene: TRBD2
CDR3 protein: CAWSLGGATSNNEQFF
CDR3 DNA: TGTGCCTGGAGTCTCGGGGGGGCTACTTCTAATAATGAGCAGTTCTTC

J gene: TRBJ2-7
clone size: .
V gene: TRBV11-2
D gene: TRBD1
CDR3 protein: CASSWTVGTGDPGEQYF
CDR3 DNA: TGTGCCAGCAGCTGGACCGTAGGGACAGGGGACCCGGGGGAGCAGTACTTC

J gene: TRBJ2-3
clone size: .
V gene: TRBV4-1
D gene: TRBD2
CDR3 protein: CASSQERLAGATDTQYF
CDR3 DNA: TGCGCCAGCAGCCAAGAACGCCTAGCGGGAGCAACAGATACGCAGTATTTT

J gene: TRBJ2-1
clone size: .
V gene: TRBV19
D gene: TRBD2
CDR3 protein: CASSIRPTERGTYNEQFF
CDR3 DNA: TGTGCCAGTAGTATTCGACCGACTGAGCGGGGGACTTACAATGAGCAGTTCTTC

J gene: TRBJ1-1
clone size: .
V gene: TRBV7-9
D gene: .
CDR3 protein: CASSLALGTSVSFF
CDR3 DNA: TGTGCCAGCAGCTTAGCGTTAGGGACAAGTGTATCTTTCTTT

J gene: TRBJ1-1
clone size: .
V gene: TRBV5-6
D gene: .
CDR3 protein: CASRLGGAGYTEAFF
CDR3 DNA: TGTGCCAGCAGATTGGGGGGCGCGGGGTACACTGAAGCTTTCTTT

J gene: TRBJ1-5
clone size: .
V gene: TRBV6-5
D gene: TRBD1
CDR3 protein: CASSYRTGGGQPQHF
CDR3 DNA: TGTGCCAGCAGTTATAGGACAGGAGGCGGACAGCCCCAGCATTTT

J gene: TRBJ2-3
clone size: .
V gene: TRBV7-7
D gene: .
CDR3 protein: CASSLLGGGPDTQYF
CDR3 DNA: TGTGCTAGCAGCTTACTGGGAGGAGGGCCAGATACGCAGTATTTT

J gene: TRBJ2-7
clone size: .
V gene: TRBV7-9
D gene: TRBD1
CDR3 protein: CASSSGQGGSYEQYF
CDR3 DNA: TGTGCCAGCAGCTCCGGACAGGGGGGTTCTTACGAGCAGTACTTC

J gene: TRBJ1-2
clone size: once
V gene: TRBV5-6
D gene: TRBD1
CDR3 protein: CASSWDRGSYGYTF
CDR3 DNA: TGTGCCAGCAGCTGGGACAGGGGGTCCTATGGCTACACCTTC

J gene: TRBJ2-5
clone size: .
V gene: TRBV5-6
D gene: TRBD2
CDR3 protein: CASSLGVAGTQYF
CDR3 DNA: TGTGCCAGCAGCTTGGGGGTAGCGGGGACCCAGTACTTC

J gene: TRBJ1-6
clone size: .
V gene: TRBV6-5
D gene: TRBD1
CDR3 protein: CASSSDRGGGNSPLHF
CDR3 DNA: TGTGCCAGCAGTTCCGACAGGGGAGGCGGTAATTCACCCCTCCACTTT

J gene: TRBJ2-2
clone size: .
V gene: TRBV30
D gene: TRBD2
CDR3 protein: CAWSPGTSSTGELFF
CDR3 DNA: TGTGCCTGGAGTCCCGGGACTAGTAGCACCGGGGAGCTGTTTTTT

J gene: TRBJ2-2
clone size: once
V gene: TRBV18
D gene: .
CDR3 protein: CASSPPLNTGELFF
CDR3 DNA: TGTGCCAGCTCACCACCGTTAAACACCGGGGAGCTGTTTTTT

J gene: TRBJ2-5
clone size: once
V gene: TRBV19
D gene: TRBD1
CDR3 protein: CASTGQGRGETQYF
CDR3 DNA: TGTGCCAGTACGGGACAGGGGCGAGGAGAGACCCAGTACTTC

J gene: TRBJ1-5
clone size: .
V gene: TRBV7-9
D gene: .
CDR3 protein: CASSFSGNQPQHF
CDR3 DNA: TGTGCCAGCAGCTTCTCTGGCAATCAGCCCCAGCATTTT

J gene: TRBJ2-7
clone size: .
V gene: TRBV6-6
D gene: TRBD2
CDR3 protein: CASSYNSEGLPYEQYF
CDR3 DNA: TGTGCCAGCAGTTATAATTCCGAGGGACTACCCTACGAGCAGTACTTC

J gene: TRBJ2-7
clone size: medium-sized
V gene: TRBV21-1
D gene: .
CDR3 protein: CASSKPSEQYF
CDR3 DNA: TGTGCCAGCAGCAAACCGTCCGAGCAGTACTTC

J gene: TRBJ1-5
clone size: few
V gene: TRBV5-1
D gene: .
CDR3 protein: CASSPWGEQPQHF
CDR3 DNA: TGCGCCAGCAGCCCGTGGGGGGAACAGCCCCAGCATTTT

J gene: TRBJ2-1
clone size: .
V gene: TRBV2
D gene: TRBD1
CDR3 protein: CASSSDRENEQFF
CDR3 DNA: TGTGCCAGCAGTTCAGACAGGGAAAATGAGCAGTTCTTC

J gene: TRBJ1-4
clone size: once
V gene: TRBV4-1
D gene: .
CDR3 protein: CASSPTGQPTNEKLFF
CDR3 DNA: TGCGCCAGCAGCCCCACCGGACAGCCAACTAATGAAAAACTGTTTTTT

J gene: TRBJ1-2
clone size: few
V gene: TRBV7-9
D gene: .
CDR3 protein: CAAAGGDYGYTF
CDR3 DNA: TGTGCCGCCGCCGGGGGGGACTATGGCTACACCTTC

J gene: TRBJ2-1
clone size: .
V gene: TRBV29-1
D gene: .
CDR3 protein: CSVEGRGEQFF
CDR3 DNA: TGCAGCGTTGAGGGTCGCGGTGAGCAGTTCTTC

J gene: TRBJ2-7
clone size: .
V gene: TRBV6-5
D gene: TRBD1
CDR3 protein: CASTPGQGSYEQYF
CDR3 DNA: TGTGCCAGCACCCCGGGACAGGGTTCCTACGAGCAGTACTTC

J gene: TRBJ1-3
clone size: few
V gene: TRBV4-1
D gene: TRBD1
CDR3 protein: CASSHLQGASGNTIYF
CDR3 DNA: TGCGCCAGCAGCCACCTACAGGGGGCCTCTGGAAACACCATATATTTT

J gene: TRBJ2-7
clone size: .
V gene: TRBV27
D gene: TRBD2
CDR3 protein: CASSPRGGGTYEQYF
CDR3 DNA: TGTGCCAGCAGTCCCCGCGGGGGGGGAACCTACGAGCAGTACTTC

J gene: TRBJ2-5
clone size: .
V gene: TRBV6-5
D gene: .
CDR3 protein: CASSYSRETQYF
CDR3 DNA: TGTGCCAGCAGTTACTCCCGAGAGACCCAGTACTTC

J gene: TRBJ2-7
clone size: few
V gene: TRBV19
D gene: .
CDR3 protein: CASSWVGDTTYEQYF
CDR3 DNA: TGTGCCAGTAGTTGGGTCGGGGACACAACCTACGAGCAGTACTTC

J gene: TRBJ1-5
clone size: once
V gene: TRBV7-9
D gene: .
CDR3 protein: CASSGPTGDQPQHF
CDR3 DNA: TGTGCCAGCAGCGGACCGACAGGAGACCAGCCCCAGCATTTT

J gene: TRBJ2-7
clone size: .
V gene: TRBV9
D gene: TRBD1
CDR3 protein: CASSAPGGTYEQYF
CDR3 DNA: TGTGCCAGCAGCGCTCCAGGGGGAACCTACGAGCAGTACTTC

J gene: TRBJ2-2
clone size: .
V gene: TRBV28
D gene: .
CDR3 protein: CASSLWSERNTGELFF
CDR3 DNA: TGTGCCAGCAGTTTATGGTCCGAGCGGAACACCGGGGAGCTGTTTTTT

J gene: TRBJ2-2
clone size: .
V gene: TRBV6-1
D gene: TRBD2
CDR3 protein: CASSVQGGDTGELFF
CDR3 DNA: TGTGCCAGCAGTGTGCAGGGAGGGGATACCGGGGAGCTGTTTTTT

J gene: TRBJ2-1
clone size: .
V gene: TRBV7-8
D gene: TRBD2
CDR3 protein: CASSPPASGRVFDEQFF
CDR3 DNA: TGTGCCAGCAGCCCCCCCGCTAGCGGGAGGGTTTTTGATGAGCAGTTCTTC

J gene: TRBJ2-5
clone size: .
V gene: TRBV7-8
D gene: .
CDR3 protein: CASSLNLPAVETQYF
CDR3 DNA: TGTGCCAGCAGCCTAAACCTGCCCGCGGTGGAGACCCAGTACTTC

J gene: TRBJ1-1
clone size: .
V gene: TRBV2
D gene: .
CDR3 protein: CASSQGRGTEAFF
CDR3 DNA: TGTGCCAGCAGTCAAGGGCGGGGCACTGAAGCTTTCTTT

J gene: TRBJ1-2
clone size: once
V gene: TRBV7-2
D gene: .
CDR3 protein: CASTKNGGVYGYTF
CDR3 DNA: TGTGCCAGCACCAAAAACGGGGGGGTCTATGGCTACACCTTC

J gene: TRBJ2-7
clone size: few
V gene: TRBV11-2
D gene: .
CDR3 protein: CASSLEAANTYEQYF
CDR3 DNA: TGTGCCAGCAGCTTAGAGGCGGCCAACACCTACGAGCAGTACTTC

J gene: TRBJ1-1
clone size: few
V gene: TRBV28
D gene: .
CDR3 protein: CASSLSKNSNTEAFF
CDR3 DNA: TGTGCCAGCAGTTTATCCAAGAACTCGAACACTGAAGCTTTCTTT

J gene: TRBJ2-7
clone size: .
V gene: TRBV6-6
D gene: .
CDR3 protein: CASTAGPYEQYF
CDR3 DNA: TGTGCCAGCACCGCAGGGCCCTACGAGCAGTACTTC

J gene: TRBJ1-4
clone size: few
V gene: TRBV7-9
D gene: .
CDR3 protein: CASSPTLSGPNEKLFF
CDR3 DNA: TGTGCCAGCAGCCCGACGTTGTCAGGGCCTAATGAAAAACTGTTTTTT

J gene: TRBJ1-1
clone size: .
V gene: TRBV5-1
D gene: TRBD1
CDR3 protein: CASNPTGGNTEAFF
CDR3 DNA: TGCGCCAGCAACCCTACAGGGGGGAACACTGAAGCTTTCTTT

J gene: TRBJ2-7
clone size: .
V gene: TRBV19
D gene: TRBD1
CDR3 protein: CASSKGQGTYEQYF
CDR3 DNA: TGTGCCAGTAGTAAGGGACAGGGGACTTACGAGCAGTACTTC

J gene: TRBJ1-5
clone size: .
V gene: TRBV27
D gene: TRBD1
CDR3 protein: CASSSDRDQPQHF
CDR3 DNA: TGTGCCAGCAGTTCCGACAGGGATCAGCCCCAGCATTTT